This T cell receptor (beta chain) was found in a study of OX40 agonist ivuxolimab in advanced cancers. The CDR3 spans 14 residues. CDR1 is SGHRS, CDR2 YFSETQ, per germline. Trimming took 1 base from V and 5 from J; bases not matched to a gene: 5. The protocol was immunoSEQ multiplex PCR, while the TCRdb copy is restricted to in-frame clones and leaves out a portion. The data contain around 12,000 clones, 80% to 90% of them singletons. This chain uses TRBV5-1 with TRBJ1-1; TRBD1 agrees at 7 bases. This TCR was recovered from an adult with an advanced solid tumor such as melanoma, head and neck, liver or kidney cancer. The source was CD4+ or CD8+ T cells sorted from blood, collected in a trial of the OX40 agonist ivuxolimab. The CDR3 spells CASSLSGRGTEAFF. The CDR3 DNA reads TGCGCCAGCAGCTTGAGCGGCAGGGGGACTGAAGCTTTCTTT.